The sample holds a few counts of the clone carrying this TCR beta chain. The CDR3 contains 14 residues. Looked up from germline, CDR1 is LNHDA and CDR2 is SQIVND (reference sequence). V trimming: 7 bases; J trimming: 7 bases; junction bases outside the gene matches: 5. This sample stems from a study of T-cell memory formation after mild COVID-19. Barcoded TCR alpha and TCR beta cDNA libraries with UMIs came from 5'RACE using constant-segment primers. TCRdb reanalysed the 5' RACE reads using MiXCR and keeps one entry per CDR3 protein. The sample lists 400,000 or so distinct CDR3 sequences; about 20% were seen once.

The sample was PBMCs or a T cell subset sorted from them (not recorded which). The TCR originated in an adult woman who had mild COVID-19 (a few samples of this study predate the infection). Cell type and time point are not known. J is TRBJ2-2 and V is TRBV19; 11 nucleotides line up with TRBD1. The CDR3 region has the DNA TGTGCCAGTAAAGGACAGGGGGCGCACGGGGAGCTGTTTTTT. It yields the protein CASKGQGAHGELFF.